This passage covers 27 T cell receptor beta chains from one sample sequenced in a study of blood T cells in healthy people across ages. The second PCR ran roughly 7 to 12 cycles with a sample-barcoded 5' primer and J-beta primers. Each CDR3 protein is one row after TCRdb ran MiXCR on the 5' RACE reads. The data show more than 650,000 distinct CDR3 sequences, 53% seen once. Material: blood. The source of these receptors is a man aged 80 or over in good health.

The chain employs TRBV2 and TRBJ2-1; 7 positions match TRBD2. The germline CDR1 and CDR2 sequences are SNHLY and FYNNEI. V lost 1 base and J lost 13; bases outside the gene matches: 10. The CDR3 runs 14 residues. The CDR3 loop reads CASSEGLAASSQFF. The CDR3 DNA reads as TGTGCCAGCAGTGAAGGGCTAGCGGCCTCTAGCCAGTTCTTC.

V usage is TRBV20-1 and J usage is TRBJ2-3, with D tentatively TRBD2 (6 bases). This CDR3 has 14 residues. Germline-derived CDR1 and CDR2 are DFQATT and SNEGSKA (reference sequence). V lost 0 bases to trimming and J lost 3 bases, with 10 bases between them. CDR3 sequence (DNA): TGCAGTGCTAGAGATATCGGGAGAACAGATACGCAGTATTTT. Translating it yields CSARDIGRTDTQYF.

J is TRBJ2-5 and V is TRBV29-1, with D uncertain. Looked up from germline, CDR1 is SQVTM and CDR2 is ANQGSEA. The CDR3 is made up of 12 amino acids. V was shortened by 3 bases and J by 2 bases, with 7 bases between the two germline ends. The CDR3 reads CSVDRRQETQYF. The CDR3 DNA reads as TGCAGCGTTGACAGACGACAAGAGACCCAGTACTTC.

Details on this clonotype: Its ends do not fully match the called genes, so a read error is possible. This chain joins TRBV27 and TRBJ2-7, with 12 bases lining up with TRBD1. The CDR3 is 14 amino acids. Germline V lookup: CDR1 MNHEY, CDR2 SMNVEV (reference sequence). CDR3 DNA: TGTGCCAGCAGAGGGACAGGGGGCAGGTACGGGCAGTACTTC. Encoded protein: CASRGTGGRYGQYF.

This clonotype was observed a few times. CDR3: CSPVATNEKLFF. The CDR3 DNA reads TGCAGCCCGGTTGCAACTAATGAAAAACTGTTTTTT. V usage is TRBV29-1 and J usage is TRBJ1-4; D gene ambiguous. The CDR3 loop spans 12 amino acids. Trimming pared 8 bases from V and 0 bases from J, leaving 7 bases between. Germline V gives CDR1 SQVTM, CDR2 ANQGSEA.

This clonotype was detected only once. A clone one base away is much larger, so this may be a read error. The CDR3 DNA reads TGCGCCAGCAGCTATCGACAGGGGGACGACAAGGAGCAGTTCTTC. This translates into CASSYRQGDDKEQFF. This sequence joins TRBV4-1 and TRBJ2-1, with 9 positions matching TRBD1. The germline CDR1 and CDR2 sequences are MGHRA and YSYEKL. The CDR3 covers 15 residues.

The chain recombines TRBV7-9 with TRBJ2-1; D perhaps matches TRBD2 (5 bases). The V gene lost 3 bases and the J gene lost 3 bases, with 12 bases spanning the gap. The CDR3 is 15 amino acids. In germline, CDR1 is SEHNR, CDR2 FQNEAQ (reference sequence). The CDR3 coding sequence is TGTGCCAGCAGCTTGTACGGGATGGTCTACAATGAGCAGTTCTTC. Protein sequence: CASSLYGMVYNEQFF. The full variable domain, with the rest looked up from reference TRBV7-9 and TRBJ2-1, is DTGVSQNPRHKITKRGQNVTFRCDPISEHNRLYWYRQTLGQGPEFLTYFQNEAQLEKSRLLSDRFSAERPKGSFSTLEIQRTEQGDSAMYLCASSLYGMVYNEQFFGPGTRLTVL.

The chain has TRBV9 and TRBJ2-1; TRBD2 matches at 7 bases. CDR1 and CDR2 from the germline V gene are SGDLS and YYNGEE. The V and J ends lost 1 base and 4 bases, in that order; junction bases with no gene match: 8. The CDR3 runs to 16 residues. CDR3 sequence (DNA): TGTGCCAGCAGCGTATTTGCTAGCGGATTTTACAATGAGCAGTTCTTC. Amino acids: CASSVFASGFYNEQFF.

This clonotype was found a few times. The CDR3 region is CAWIRLERYTF. The CDR3 DNA sequence: TGTGCCTGGATAAGGTTGGAAAGGTACACCTTC. This chain connects TRBV30 to TRBJ1-2; D is unclear. This CDR3 is built from 11 residues. CDR1 and CDR2 from the germline V gene are GTSNPN and SVGIG (reference sequence). The ends were cut back, 4 bases at V and 11 bases at J, with 14 bases in the middle.

The chain is built from TRBV7-9 and TRBJ2-3; D not resolved. Trimming removed 2 bases from V and 3 bases from J, with 12 bases in between. The CDR3 totals 15 residues. Germline CDR1 SEHNR, CDR2 FQNEAQ (reference sequence). CDR3 nucleotide sequence: TGTGCCAGCAGCTTAAGTGACTTCCAAACAGATACGCAGTATTTT. It encodes CASSLSDFQTDTQYF.

The V and J genes are TRBV2 and TRBJ2-2; D tentatively reads TRBD1 or TRBD2 (5 bases each). Trimming took off 8 bases at V and 6 bases at J, with 13 bases between the two ends. This CDR3 is 13 amino acids long. Germline V CDR1 and CDR2: SNHLY, FYNNEI. The CDR3 reads CASAGASAGELFF. As DNA, the CDR3 is TGTGCCAGCGCCGGGGCTAGTGCCGGGGAGCTGTTTTTT.

V usage is TRBV20-1 and J usage is TRBJ2-3; weak D call: TRBD2 (7 bases). The CDR3 totals 16 residues. V shed 4 bases and J shed 3 bases, with 20 bases lying between them. In germline, CDR1 is DFQATT, CDR2 SNEGSKA (reference sequence). CDR3 residues: CSATARGGAATDTQYF. The CDR3 bases are TGCAGTGCTACCGCGAGAGGGGGGGCCGCGACAGATACGCAGTATTTT.

The chain combines TRBV6-5 with TRBJ1-3; D is unresolved. The CDR3 contains 13 residues. Trimming removed 8 bases at V and 3 bases at J, with 11 bases between. The germline CDR1 and CDR2 sequences are MNHEY and SVGAGI. Here the CDR3 reads CASGFDDGNTIYF. The CDR3 coding sequence is TGTGCCAGCGGGTTTGACGATGGAAACACCATATATTTT.

V usage is TRBV7-8 and J usage is TRBJ2-3; TRBD1 matches at 9 bases. The V gene's germline CDR1 is SGHVS and CDR2 FQNEAQ. The trim removed 5 bases at V and 14 bases at J, leaving 17 bases unmatched. The CDR3 length is 15 residues. CDR3: CASSHRDREVRYAYF. In DNA form, the CDR3 reads TGTGCCAGCAGCCATCGGGACAGGGAGGTCAGATACGCGTATTTT.

This clonotype turned up a few times. V gene TRBV20-1 combines with J gene TRBJ2-5, with D unresolved. Germline V gives CDR1 DFQATT, CDR2 SNEGSKA (reference sequence). The CDR3 is 12 amino acids. V shed 3 bases and J shed 5 bases, with 10 bases lying between them. CDR3 region: CSARVLPETQYF. The CDR3 region has the DNA TGCAGTGCTAGGGTGCTGCCGGAGACCCAGTACTTC.

This clonotype was detected once. The V call is TRBV20-1, the J call TRBJ2-1; D remains unclear. V was pared by 0 bases and J by 6 bases, with 15 bases between. Germline V lookup: CDR1 DFQATT, CDR2 SNEGSKA (reference sequence). The CDR3 sequence is 15 residues long. CDR3 in amino acids: CSARDPARQGNEQFF. CDR3 bases: TGCAGTGCTAGAGATCCTGCGCGACAAGGCAATGAGCAGTTCTTC.

V gene TRBV20-1 combines with J gene TRBJ2-3, with D possibly TRBD2 on 5 matching bases. V shed 3 bases and J shed 5 bases, with 12 bases lying between them. Germline-derived CDR1 and CDR2 are DFQATT and SNEGSKA (reference sequence). The CDR3 runs 13 residues. The CDR3 region has the DNA TGCAGTGCTAGTGAACTAGTTGGAGATACGCAGTATTTT. It encodes CSASELVGDTQYF.

The gene calls are TRBV20-1 and TRBJ1-2; D gene ambiguous. Germline V lookup: CDR1 DFQATT, CDR2 SNEGSKA (reference sequence). This CDR3 is 14 amino acids long. The V and J ends lost 5 bases and 8 bases respectively, with 21 bases between them. CDR3 coding DNA: TGCAGTGCTCCCACCGGACGCACTACTTGGGGCTACACCTTC. This translates into CSAPTGRTTWGYTF.

This clonotype was seen many times. V and J are TRBV7-9 and TRBJ1-5; D remains unclear. The germline gives CDR1 SEHNR, CDR2 FQNEAQ (reference sequence). V was pared by 5 bases and J by 4 bases, with 18 bases between. This CDR3 comprises 16 residues. The CDR3 DNA is TGTGCCAGCAGCCCCAAACGGGCGAAGAGTAATCAGCCCCAGCATTTT. Its protein product is CASSPKRAKSNQPQHF.

The chain carries TRBV11-2 and TRBJ2-7, with D perhaps TRBD1 (6 bases). The CDR3 totals 14 residues. Germline V lookup: CDR1 SGHAT, CDR2 FQNNGV. Trimming stripped 1 base from V and 6 bases from J, with 13 bases between. CDR3 coding DNA: TGTGCCAGCAGCTTAGGAGCAGGGGCGTTCGAGCAGTACTTC. It yields the protein CASSLGAGAFEQYF. Complete variable domain (other parts from reference TRBV11-2 and TRBJ2-7): EAGVAQSPRYKIIEKRQSVAFWCNPISGHATLYWYQQILGQGPKLLIQFQNNGVVDDSQLPKDRFSAERLKGVDSTLKIQPAKLEDSAVYLCASSLGAGAFEQYFGPGTRLTVT.

V is TRBV4-2 and J is TRBJ1-6, with D possibly being TRBD1 (6 bases). Looked up from germline, CDR1 is LGHNA and CDR2 is YNFKEQ. CDR3 length: 15 amino acids. Trimming removed 0 bases at V and 10 bases at J, with 13 bases between. In DNA, the CDR3 is TGTGCCAGCAGCCAAGAGGGGGCCCCGGGGTCACCCCTCCACTTT. As protein: CASSQEGAPGSPLHF.

The count of this clonotype is one. The CDR3 reads CSVETQGPSYEQYF. The CDR3 region has the DNA TGCAGCGTTGAAACTCAGGGGCCGTCCTACGAGCAGTACTTC. V is TRBV29-1 and J is TRBJ2-7; D is possibly TRBD1 (6 bases). The CDR3 runs to 14 residues. The V end lost 2 bases, the J end lost 1 base, and 12 bases lay between the germline ends. Germline CDR1 and CDR2: SQVTM and ANQGSEA.

Comments on this clonotype: This could be a read error, since a much larger clone is one nucleotide away. The chain carries TRBV7-8 and TRBJ2-2; D perhaps matches TRBD1 (6 bases). The V end lost 11 bases, the J end lost 8 bases, and 18 bases lay between the germline ends. Germline V CDR1 and CDR2: SGHVS, FQNEAQ. The CDR3 loop spans 13 amino acids. In DNA form, the CDR3 reads TGTGCCGGCATCGGCCCTCAGGGGGGGGAGCTGTTTTTT. Amino acid sequence: CAGIGPQGGELFF.

This clonotype was detected a few times. The chain recombines TRBV6-5 with TRBJ2-7; D is perhaps TRBD1 or TRBD2 (6 bases each). TRBJ2-4 matches the DNA end more closely, so the J call is doubtful. Per germline, CDR1 MNHEY and CDR2 SVGAGI. This CDR3 contains 14 residues. The CDR3 protein is CASRPPAGQGIQYF. The CDR3 nucleotides read TGTGCCAGCAGGCCGCCCGCGGGACAAGGCATTCAGTACTTC.

This chain links TRBV4-1 with TRBJ2-1, with D possibly matching TRBD2 (7 bases). V lost 4 bases to trimming and J lost 10 bases, with 20 bases between them. The CDR3 totals 15 residues. Germline V gene lookup returns CDR1 MGHRA and CDR2 YSYEKL. This CDR3 is CASSPRGAGQVEQFF. In DNA, the CDR3 is TGCGCCAGCAGCCCCCGGGGGGCTGGTCAAGTCGAGCAGTTCTTC.

V is TRBV7-3 and J is TRBJ2-5; 8 nucleotides align to TRBD2. Unmatched junction bases numbered 9, after V lost 5 bases and J lost 4 bases. In germline, CDR1 is SGHTA, CDR2 FQGTGA. This CDR3 region has 15 residues. CDR3 region: CASSPTGLERETQYF. The CDR3 coding sequence is TGTGCCAGCAGCCCGACGGGACTAGAGAGAGAGACCCAGTACTTC.

V gene TRBV5-1 combines with J gene TRBJ2-7, with TRBD2 matching over 7 bases. V dropped 5 bases and J dropped 4; count of bases not matched to a gene: 9. CDR1 and CDR2 from the germline V gene are SGHRS and YFSETQ. This CDR3 is built from 14 residues. The CDR3 here is CASSYRPGGYEQYF. In DNA, the CDR3 is TGCGCCAGCAGTTACAGGCCCGGGGGGTACGAGCAGTACTTC.